Presented here are 5 T cell receptor beta chains from one specimen sequenced in a study of T cell responses to AZD1222 COVID-19 vaccine (dated by TCRdb to about 2021). Library generation was performed with the immunoSEQ multiplex PCR assay. Held by TCRdb, this immuneACCESS table contains in-frame sequences only and omits some clones. Under half of the omission traces to an unresolved V gene where checked; the cause of the rest is unknown. The sample records about 100,000 clones, about 87% of which are singletons. 1.8% of the sample is in the top ten clones. According to the study, the label for this sample's time point signals: baseline before first vaccination. Sequencing was performed on peripheral blood, taken on day 0 of AZD1222 vaccination. The receptors stem from an adult in good health.

V is TRBV3-1 (or the pseudogene TRBV3-2) and J is TRBJ1-2; TRBD1 is a possible D gene (6 bases). The CDR3 runs to 13 residues. The germline V gene encodes CDR1 LGHDT and CDR2 YNNKEL (reference sequence). The V gene lost 2 bases and the J gene lost 7 bases, with 11 bases spanning the gap. In DNA form, the CDR3 reads TGTGCCAGCAGCCAACAAGGAGGGGGTGGCTACACCTTC. Protein: CASSQQGGGGYTF.

Of note for this clone: Additional DNA sequences in this sample encode the identical CDR3. The chain recombines TRBV18 with TRBJ1-2, with a possible D match to TRBD1 (5 bases). In germline, CDR1 is KGHSH, CDR2 LQKENI. Trimming left V 3 bases short and J 1 base short, with 6 bases between. The CDR3 totals 13 residues. CDR3 in DNA: TGTGCCAGCTCACCGGGGGGTAACTATGGCTACACCTTC. Translation gives CASSPGGNYGYTF. Variable domain in full (rest from reference TRBV18 and TRBJ1-2): NAGVMQNPRHLVRRRGQEARLRCSPMKGHSHVYWYRQLPEEGLKFMVYLQKENIIDESGMPKERFSAEFPKEGPSILRIQQVVRGDSAAYFCASSPGGNYGYTFGSGTRLTVV.

The chain recombines TRBV12-5 with TRBJ2-1, with 15 nucleotides matching TRBD2. CDR3 length: 21 residues. CDR1 and CDR2 from the germline V gene are LGHNT and FRNRAP. Trimming removed 0 bases from V and 4 bases from J; junction bases left unmatched: 13. For the CDR3, the DNA is TGTGCTAGTGGTTTGGTACCGGGGTTAGGGACTAGCGGGAGGATTTACAATGAGCAGTTCTTC. Protein: CASGLVPGLGTSGRIYNEQFF. The full variable domain, completed using reference TRBV12-5 and TRBJ2-1, is DARVTQTPRHKVTEMGQEVTMRCQPILGHNTVFWYRQTMMQGLELLAYFRNRAPLDDSGMPKDRFSAEMPDATLATLKIQPSEPRDSAVYFCASGLVPGLGTSGRIYNEQFFGPGTRLTVL.

CDR3 in DNA: TGTGCCAGCAGCTTAGGAACAGCTCCTTATTTTTTT. Its protein product is CASSLGTAPYFF. The rearrangement uses TRBV7-9 and TRBJ1-4, with D hard to call. The V and J ends lost 1 base and 17 bases respectively, with 14 bases between them. The CDR3 has 12 amino acids. From germline, CDR1 is SEHNR and CDR2 FQNEAQ (reference sequence).

The chain joins TRBV2 to TRBJ2-1; 8 bases agree with TRBD2. CDR3 length: 14 amino acids. Trimming cost V 6 bases and J 6 bases; bases outside gene matches: 7. Germline lookup yields CDR1 SNHLY and CDR2 FYNNEI. The CDR3 bases are TGTGCCAGCAGGGCGGGACTAGGGCGCAATGAGCAGTTCTTC. Translated: CASRAGLGRNEQFF. Filled out from reference TRBV2 and TRBJ2-1, the complete variable domain reads EPEVTQTPSHQVTQMGQEVILRCVPISNHLYFYWYRQILGQKVEFLVSFYNNEISEKSEIFDDQFSVERPDGSNFTLKIRSTKLEDSAMYFCASRAGLGRNEQFFGPGTRLTVL.